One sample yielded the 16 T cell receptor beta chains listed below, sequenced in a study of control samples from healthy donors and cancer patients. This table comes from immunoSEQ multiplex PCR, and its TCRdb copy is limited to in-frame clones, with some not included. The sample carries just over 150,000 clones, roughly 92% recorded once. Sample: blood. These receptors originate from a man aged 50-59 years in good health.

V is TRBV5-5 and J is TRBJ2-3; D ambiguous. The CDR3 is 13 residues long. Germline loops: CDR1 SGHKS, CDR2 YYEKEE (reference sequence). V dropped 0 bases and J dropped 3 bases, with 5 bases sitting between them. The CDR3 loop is CASSLVGTDTQYF. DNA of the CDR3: TGTGCCAGCAGCTTGGTTGGAACAGATACGCAGTATTTT. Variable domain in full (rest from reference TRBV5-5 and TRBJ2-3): DAGVTQSPTHLIKTRGQQVTLRCSPISGHKSVSWYQQVLGQGPQFIFQYYEKEERGRGNFPDRFSARQFPNYSSELNVNALLLGDSALYLCASSLVGTDTQYFGPGTRLTVL.

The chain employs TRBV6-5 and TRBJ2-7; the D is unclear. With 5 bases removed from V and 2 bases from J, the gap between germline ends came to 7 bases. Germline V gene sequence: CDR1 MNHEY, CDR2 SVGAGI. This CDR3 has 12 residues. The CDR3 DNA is TGTGCCAGCAGTCCGGCTGCCTACGAGCAGTACTTC. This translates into CASSPAAYEQYF.

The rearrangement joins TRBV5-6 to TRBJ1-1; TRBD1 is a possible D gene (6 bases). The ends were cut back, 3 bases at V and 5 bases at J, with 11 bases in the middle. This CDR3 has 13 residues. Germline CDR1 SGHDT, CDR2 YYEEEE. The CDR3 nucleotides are TGTGCCAGCAGCTCTGAAGGGGGGACTGAAGCTTTCTTT. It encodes CASSSEGGTEAFF.

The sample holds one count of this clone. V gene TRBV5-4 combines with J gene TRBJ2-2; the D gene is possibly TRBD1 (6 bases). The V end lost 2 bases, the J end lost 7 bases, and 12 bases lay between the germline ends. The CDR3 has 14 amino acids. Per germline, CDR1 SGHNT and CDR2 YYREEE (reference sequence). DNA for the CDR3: TGTGCCAGCAGCTTCGACAGGACGGTCGGGGAGCTGTTTTTT. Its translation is CASSFDRTVGELFF.

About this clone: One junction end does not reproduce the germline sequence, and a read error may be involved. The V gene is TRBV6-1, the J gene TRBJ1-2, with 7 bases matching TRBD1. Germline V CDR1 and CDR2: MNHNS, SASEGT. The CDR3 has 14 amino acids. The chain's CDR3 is CASSEGGLNYGYTF. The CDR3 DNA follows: TGTGCCAGCAGCGAAGGGGGCTTAAACTATGGCTACACCTTC.

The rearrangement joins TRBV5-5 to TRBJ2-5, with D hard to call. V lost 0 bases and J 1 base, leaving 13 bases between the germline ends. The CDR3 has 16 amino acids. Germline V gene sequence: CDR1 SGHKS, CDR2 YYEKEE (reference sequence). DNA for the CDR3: TGTGCCAGCAGCTTGGCCTCGGTGGGTTTCCAAGAGACCCAGTACTTC. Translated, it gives CASSLASVGFQETQYF. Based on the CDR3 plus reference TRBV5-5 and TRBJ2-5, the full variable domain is DAGVTQSPTHLIKTRGQQVTLRCSPISGHKSVSWYQQVLGQGPQFIFQYYEKEERGRGNFPDRFSARQFPNYSSELNVNALLLGDSALYLCASSLASVGFQETQYFGPGTRLLVL.

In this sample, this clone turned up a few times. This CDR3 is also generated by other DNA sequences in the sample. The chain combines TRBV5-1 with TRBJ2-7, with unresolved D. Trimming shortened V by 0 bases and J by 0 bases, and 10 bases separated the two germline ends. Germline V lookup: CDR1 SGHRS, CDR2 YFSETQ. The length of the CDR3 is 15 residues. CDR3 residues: CASSLEGHSSYEQYF. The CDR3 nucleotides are TGCGCCAGCAGCTTGGAAGGCCACAGCTCCTACGAGCAGTACTTC.

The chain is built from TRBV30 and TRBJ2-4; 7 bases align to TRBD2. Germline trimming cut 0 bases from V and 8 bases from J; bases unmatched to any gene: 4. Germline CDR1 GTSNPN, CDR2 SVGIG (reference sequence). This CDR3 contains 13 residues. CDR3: CAWSVRAGDIQYF. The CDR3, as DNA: TGTGCCTGGAGTGTACGGGCGGGAGACATTCAGTACTTC.

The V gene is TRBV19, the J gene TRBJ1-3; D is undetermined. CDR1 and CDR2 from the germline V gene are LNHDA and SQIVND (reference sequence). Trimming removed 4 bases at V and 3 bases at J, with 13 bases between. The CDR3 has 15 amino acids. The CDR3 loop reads CASSTPVEGGNTIYF. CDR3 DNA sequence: TGTGCCAGTAGTACCCCTGTGGAGGGTGGAAACACCATATATTTT.

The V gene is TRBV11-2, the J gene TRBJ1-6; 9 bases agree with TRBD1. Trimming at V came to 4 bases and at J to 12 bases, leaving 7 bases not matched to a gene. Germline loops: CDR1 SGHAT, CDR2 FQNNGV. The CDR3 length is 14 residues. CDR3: CASSSHRGQLPLHF. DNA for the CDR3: TGTGCCAGCAGCTCCCACAGGGGGCAGTTACCCCTCCACTTT.

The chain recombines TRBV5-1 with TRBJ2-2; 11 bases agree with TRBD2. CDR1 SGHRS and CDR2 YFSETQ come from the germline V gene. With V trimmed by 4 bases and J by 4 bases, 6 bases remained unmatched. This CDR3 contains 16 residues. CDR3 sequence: CASSTGLAGVTGELFF. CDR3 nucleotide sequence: TGCGCCAGCAGCACAGGACTAGCGGGTGTCACCGGGGAGCTGTTTTTT. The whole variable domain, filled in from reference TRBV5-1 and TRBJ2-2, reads KAGVTQTPRYLIKTRGQQVTLSCSPISGHRSVSWYQQTPGQGLQFLFEYFSETQRNKGNFPGRFSGRQFSNSRSEMNVSTLELGDSALYLCASSTGLAGVTGELFFGEGSRLTVL.

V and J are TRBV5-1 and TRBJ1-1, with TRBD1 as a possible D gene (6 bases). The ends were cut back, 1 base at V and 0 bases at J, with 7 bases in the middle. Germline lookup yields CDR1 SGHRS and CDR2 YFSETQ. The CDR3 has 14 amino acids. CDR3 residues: CASSLPGVNTEAFF. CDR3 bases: TGCGCCAGCAGCTTGCCAGGGGTGAACACTGAAGCTTTCTTT.

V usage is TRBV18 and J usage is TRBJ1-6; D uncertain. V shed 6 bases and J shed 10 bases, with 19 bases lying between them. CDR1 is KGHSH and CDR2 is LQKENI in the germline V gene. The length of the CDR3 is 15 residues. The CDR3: CASSPGPSQGSPLHF. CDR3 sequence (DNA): TGTGCCAGCTCCCCCGGGCCCTCCCAAGGGTCACCCCTCCACTTT.

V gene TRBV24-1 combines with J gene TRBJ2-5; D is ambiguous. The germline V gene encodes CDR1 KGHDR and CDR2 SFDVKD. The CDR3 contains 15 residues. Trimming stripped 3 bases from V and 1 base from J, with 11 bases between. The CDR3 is CATSDPTEIQETQYF. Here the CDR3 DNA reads TGTGCCACCAGTGATCCAACAGAGATCCAAGAGACCCAGTACTTC.

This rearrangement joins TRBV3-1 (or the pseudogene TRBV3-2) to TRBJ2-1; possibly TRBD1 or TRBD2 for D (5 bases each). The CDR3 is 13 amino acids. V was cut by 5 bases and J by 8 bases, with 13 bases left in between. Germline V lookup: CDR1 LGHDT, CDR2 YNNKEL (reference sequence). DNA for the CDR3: TGTGCCAGCAGCTGGGGCAGGGACGATGAGCAGTTCTTC. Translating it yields CASSWGRDDEQFF.

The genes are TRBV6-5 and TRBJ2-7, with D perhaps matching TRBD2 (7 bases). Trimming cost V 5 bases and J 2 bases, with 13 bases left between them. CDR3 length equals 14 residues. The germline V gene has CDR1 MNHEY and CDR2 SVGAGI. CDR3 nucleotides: TGTGCCAGCAGTACAGGGAGGGGGGCCTACGAGCAGTACTTC. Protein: CASSTGRGAYEQYF.